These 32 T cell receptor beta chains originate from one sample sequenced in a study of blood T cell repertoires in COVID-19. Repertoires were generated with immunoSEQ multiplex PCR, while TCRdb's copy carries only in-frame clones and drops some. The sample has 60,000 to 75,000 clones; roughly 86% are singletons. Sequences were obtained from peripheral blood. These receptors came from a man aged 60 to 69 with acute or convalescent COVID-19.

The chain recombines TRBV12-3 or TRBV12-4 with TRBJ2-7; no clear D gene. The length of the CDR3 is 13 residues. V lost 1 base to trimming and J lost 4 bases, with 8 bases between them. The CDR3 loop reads CASSLDPKYEQYF. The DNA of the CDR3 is TGTGCCAGCAGTTTAGACCCTAAATACGAGCAGTACTTC.

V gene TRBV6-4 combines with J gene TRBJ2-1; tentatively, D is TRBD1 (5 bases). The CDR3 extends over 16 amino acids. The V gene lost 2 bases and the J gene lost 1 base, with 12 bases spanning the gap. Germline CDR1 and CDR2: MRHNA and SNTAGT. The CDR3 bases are TGTGCCAGCAGTGACAGGGGAACTCCTTCCTACAATGAGCAGTTCTTC. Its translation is CASSDRGTPSYNEQFF.

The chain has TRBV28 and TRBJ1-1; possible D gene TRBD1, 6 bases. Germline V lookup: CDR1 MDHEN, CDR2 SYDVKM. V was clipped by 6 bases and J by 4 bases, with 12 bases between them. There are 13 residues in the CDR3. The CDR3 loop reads CASRLRGGTEAFF. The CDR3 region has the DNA TGTGCCAGCAGACTACGAGGGGGCACTGAAGCTTTCTTT.

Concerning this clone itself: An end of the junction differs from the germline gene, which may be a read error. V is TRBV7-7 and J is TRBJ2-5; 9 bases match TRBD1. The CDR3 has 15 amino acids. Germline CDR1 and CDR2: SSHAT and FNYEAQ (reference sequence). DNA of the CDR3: TGTGCTAGCAGCTTACAACAGGGGGCCGTGGAGACCCAGTACTTC. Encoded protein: CASSLQQGAVETQYF. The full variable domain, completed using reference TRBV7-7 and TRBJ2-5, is GAGVSQSPRYKVTKRGQDVTLRCDPISSHATLYWYQQALGQGPEFLTYFNYEAQPDKSGLPSDRFSAERPEGSISTLTIQRTEQRDSAMYRCASSLQQGAVETQYFGPGTRLLVL.

In nucleotides, the CDR3 is TGTGCCAGCTCACCGGGACAGAGTTCCACTGAAGCTTTCTTT. Translating gives CASSPGQSSTEAFF. This chain links TRBV18 with TRBJ1-1, with 7 bases matching TRBD1. Germline assignment: CDR1 KGHSH and CDR2 LQKENI. This CDR3 is 14 amino acids long. V shed 3 bases and J 4 bases; nucleotides not matched to a gene: 5.

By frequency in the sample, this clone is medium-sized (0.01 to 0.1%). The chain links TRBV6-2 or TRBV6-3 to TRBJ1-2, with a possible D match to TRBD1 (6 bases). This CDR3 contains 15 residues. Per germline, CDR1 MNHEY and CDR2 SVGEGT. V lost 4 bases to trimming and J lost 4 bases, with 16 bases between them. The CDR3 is CASSSDSPSAYGYTF. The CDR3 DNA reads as TGTGCCAGCAGTTCGGACAGCCCTTCTGCCTATGGCTACACCTTC.

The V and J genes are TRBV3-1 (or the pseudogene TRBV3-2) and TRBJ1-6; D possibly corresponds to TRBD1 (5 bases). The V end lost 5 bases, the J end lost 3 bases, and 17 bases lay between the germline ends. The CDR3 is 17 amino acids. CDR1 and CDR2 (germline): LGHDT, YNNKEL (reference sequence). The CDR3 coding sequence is TGTGCCAGCAGCTCTAACGGGGGGTTAGGCTATAATTCACCCCTCCACTTT. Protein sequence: CASSSNGGLGYNSPLHF.

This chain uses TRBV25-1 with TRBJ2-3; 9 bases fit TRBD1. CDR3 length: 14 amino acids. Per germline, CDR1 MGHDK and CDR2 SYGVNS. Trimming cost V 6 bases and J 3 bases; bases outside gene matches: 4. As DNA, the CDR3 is TGTGCCAGCAGCGACAGGGGGTGGACAGATACGCAGTATTTT. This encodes CASSDRGWTDTQYF.

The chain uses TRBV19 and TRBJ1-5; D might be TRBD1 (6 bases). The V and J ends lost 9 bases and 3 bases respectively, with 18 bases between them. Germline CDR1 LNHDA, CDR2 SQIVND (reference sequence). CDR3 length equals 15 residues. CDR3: CASKGTSGFNQPQHF. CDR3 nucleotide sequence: TGTGCCAGCAAAGGGACATCCGGCTTCAATCAGCCCCAGCATTTT.

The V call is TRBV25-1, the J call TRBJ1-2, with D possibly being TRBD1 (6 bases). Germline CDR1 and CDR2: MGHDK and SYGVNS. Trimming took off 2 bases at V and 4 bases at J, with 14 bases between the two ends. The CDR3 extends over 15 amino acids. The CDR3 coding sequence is TGTGCCAGCAGTGAAATCGGTGGGGGCCCCTATGGCTACACCTTC. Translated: CASSEIGGGPYGYTF.

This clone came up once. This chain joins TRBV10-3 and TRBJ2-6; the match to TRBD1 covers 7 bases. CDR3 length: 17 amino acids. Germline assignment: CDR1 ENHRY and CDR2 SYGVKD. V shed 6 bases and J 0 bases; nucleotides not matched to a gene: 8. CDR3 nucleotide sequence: TGTGCCATCAGAGACGGGACAGACTCCTCTGGGGCCAACGTCCTGACTTTC. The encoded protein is CAIRDGTDSSGANVLTF.

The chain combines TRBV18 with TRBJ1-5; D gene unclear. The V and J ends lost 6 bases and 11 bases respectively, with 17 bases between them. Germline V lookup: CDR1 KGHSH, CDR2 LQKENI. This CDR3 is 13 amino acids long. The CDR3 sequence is CASSRRDSPSQHF. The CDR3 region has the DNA TGTGCCAGCTCGCGTCGGGATTCCCCTTCCCAGCATTTT.

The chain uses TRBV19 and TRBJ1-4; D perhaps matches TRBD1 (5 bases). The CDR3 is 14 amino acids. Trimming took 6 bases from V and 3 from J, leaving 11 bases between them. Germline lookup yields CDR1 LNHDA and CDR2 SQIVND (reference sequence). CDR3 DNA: TGTGCCAGTAGCCCGACAGCCTCTAATGAAAAACTGTTTTTT. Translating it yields CASSPTASNEKLFF.

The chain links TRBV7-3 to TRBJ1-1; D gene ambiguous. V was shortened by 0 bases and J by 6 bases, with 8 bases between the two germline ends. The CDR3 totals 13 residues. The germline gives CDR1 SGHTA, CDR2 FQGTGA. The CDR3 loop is CASSLTPEAEAFF. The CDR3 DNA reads TGTGCCAGCAGCTTAACGCCAGAGGCTGAAGCTTTCTTT.

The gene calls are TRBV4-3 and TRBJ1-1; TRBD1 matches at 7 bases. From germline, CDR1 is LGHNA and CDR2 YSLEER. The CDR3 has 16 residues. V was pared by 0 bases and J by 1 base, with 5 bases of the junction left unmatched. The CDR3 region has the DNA TGCGCCAGCAGCCAAGAAGGGACAGTTAGGAACACTGAAGCTTTCTTT. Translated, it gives CASSQEGTVRNTEAFF.

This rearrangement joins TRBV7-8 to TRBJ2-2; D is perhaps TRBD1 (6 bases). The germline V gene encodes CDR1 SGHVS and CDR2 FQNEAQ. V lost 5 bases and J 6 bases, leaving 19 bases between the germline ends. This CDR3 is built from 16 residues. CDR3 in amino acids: CASSLPAGRGPGELFF. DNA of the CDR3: TGTGCCAGCAGCCTACCCGCCGGCAGGGGACCCGGGGAGCTGTTTTTT.

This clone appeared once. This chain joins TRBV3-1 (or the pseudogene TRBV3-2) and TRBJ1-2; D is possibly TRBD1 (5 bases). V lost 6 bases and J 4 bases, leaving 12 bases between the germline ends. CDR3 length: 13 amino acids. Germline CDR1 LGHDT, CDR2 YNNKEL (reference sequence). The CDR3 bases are TGTGCCAGCAGTCCGCTCGGGGGCTATGGCTACACCTTC. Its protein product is CASSPLGGYGYTF.

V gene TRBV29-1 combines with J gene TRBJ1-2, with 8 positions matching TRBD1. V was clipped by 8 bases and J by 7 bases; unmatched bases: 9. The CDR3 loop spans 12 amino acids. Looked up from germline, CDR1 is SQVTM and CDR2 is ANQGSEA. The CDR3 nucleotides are TGCAGCACCGGACAGGGACTCTCTGGCTACACCTTC. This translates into CSTGQGLSGYTF.

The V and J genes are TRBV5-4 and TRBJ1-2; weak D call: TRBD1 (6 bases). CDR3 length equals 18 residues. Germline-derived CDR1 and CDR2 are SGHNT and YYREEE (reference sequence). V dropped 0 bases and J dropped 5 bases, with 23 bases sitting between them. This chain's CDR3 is CASSLEGGGRSLGYGYTF. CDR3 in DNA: TGTGCCAGCAGCTTGGAAGGGGGGGGGCGATCCCTTGGATATGGCTACACCTTC.

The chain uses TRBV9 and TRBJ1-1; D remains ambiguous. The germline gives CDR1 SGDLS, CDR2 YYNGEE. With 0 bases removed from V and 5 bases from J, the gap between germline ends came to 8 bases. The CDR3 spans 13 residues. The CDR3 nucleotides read TGTGCCAGCAGCGTAGAAGCTCGAACTGAAGCTTTCTTT. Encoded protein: CASSVEARTEAFF.

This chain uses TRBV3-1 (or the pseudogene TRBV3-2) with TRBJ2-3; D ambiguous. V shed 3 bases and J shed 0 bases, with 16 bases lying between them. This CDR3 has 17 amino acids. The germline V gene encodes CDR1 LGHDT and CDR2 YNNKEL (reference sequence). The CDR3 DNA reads TGTGCCAGCAGCCACTTTAAGAGGATTACTAGCACAGATACGCAGTATTTT. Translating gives CASSHFKRITSTDTQYF.

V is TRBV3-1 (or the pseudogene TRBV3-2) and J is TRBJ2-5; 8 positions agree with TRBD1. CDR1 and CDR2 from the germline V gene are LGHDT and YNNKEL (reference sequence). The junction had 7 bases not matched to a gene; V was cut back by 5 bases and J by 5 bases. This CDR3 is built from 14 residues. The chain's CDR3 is CASSYSDRAETQYF. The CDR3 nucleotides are TGTGCCAGCAGCTATTCGGACAGGGCGGAGACCCAGTACTTC.

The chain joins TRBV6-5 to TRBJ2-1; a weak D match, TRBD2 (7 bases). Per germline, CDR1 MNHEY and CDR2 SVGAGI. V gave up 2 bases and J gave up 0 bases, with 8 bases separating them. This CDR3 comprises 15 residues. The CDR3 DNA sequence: TGTGCCAGCAGTTACGGGGGGGCCTCCTACAATGAGCAGTTCTTC. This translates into CASSYGGASYNEQFF.

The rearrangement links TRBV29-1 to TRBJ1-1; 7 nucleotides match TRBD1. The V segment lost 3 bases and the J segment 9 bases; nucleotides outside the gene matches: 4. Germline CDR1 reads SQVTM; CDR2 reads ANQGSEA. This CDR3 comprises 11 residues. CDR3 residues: CSVDQDRKAFF. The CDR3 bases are TGCAGCGTTGACCAGGACAGGAAAGCTTTCTTT.

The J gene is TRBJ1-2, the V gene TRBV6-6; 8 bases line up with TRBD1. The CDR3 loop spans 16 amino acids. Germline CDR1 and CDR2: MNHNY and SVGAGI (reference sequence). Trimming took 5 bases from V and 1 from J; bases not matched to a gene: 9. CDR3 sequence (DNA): TGTGCCAGCAGTACGAGGACAGGGAAGGATAACTATGGCTACACCTTC. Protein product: CASSTRTGKDNYGYTF.

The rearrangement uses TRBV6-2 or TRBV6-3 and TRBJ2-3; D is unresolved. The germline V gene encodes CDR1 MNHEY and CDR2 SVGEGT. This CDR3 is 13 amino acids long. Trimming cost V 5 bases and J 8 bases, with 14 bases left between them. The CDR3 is CASSLLDGVTQYF. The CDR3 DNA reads TGTGCCAGCAGTCTCCTTGATGGAGTTACGCAGTATTTT.

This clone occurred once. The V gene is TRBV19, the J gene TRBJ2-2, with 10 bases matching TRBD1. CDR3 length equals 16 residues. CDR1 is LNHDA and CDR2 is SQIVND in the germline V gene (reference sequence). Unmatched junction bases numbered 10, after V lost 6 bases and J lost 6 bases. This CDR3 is CASRRDRDRGSGELFF. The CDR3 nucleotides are TGTGCCAGTAGAAGGGACCGGGACAGGGGCTCCGGGGAGCTGTTTTTT.

The CDR3 nucleotides read TGTGCCAGCAGTTCCCCCCCCCAATCGGCCCAGCATTTT. It codes for CASSSPPQSAQHF. V gene TRBV6-2 or TRBV6-3 combines with J gene TRBJ1-5; D is ambiguous. Per the germline V gene, CDR1 is MNHEY and CDR2 is SVGEGT. The CDR3 runs to 13 residues. V lost 4 bases, J lost 11 bases, and 15 bases lay in between.

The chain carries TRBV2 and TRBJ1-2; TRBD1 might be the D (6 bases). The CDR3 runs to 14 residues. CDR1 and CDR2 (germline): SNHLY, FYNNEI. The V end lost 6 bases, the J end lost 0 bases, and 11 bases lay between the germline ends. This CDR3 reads CASSVDSTNYGYTF. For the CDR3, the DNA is TGTGCCAGCAGCGTGGACAGTACTAACTATGGCTACACCTTC.

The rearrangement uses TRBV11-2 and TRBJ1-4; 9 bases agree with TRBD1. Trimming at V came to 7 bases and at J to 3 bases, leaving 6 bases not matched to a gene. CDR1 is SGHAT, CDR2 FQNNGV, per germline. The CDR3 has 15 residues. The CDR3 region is CASTIGDRANEKLFF. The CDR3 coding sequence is TGTGCCAGCACCATAGGGGACAGGGCTAATGAAAAACTGTTTTTT.

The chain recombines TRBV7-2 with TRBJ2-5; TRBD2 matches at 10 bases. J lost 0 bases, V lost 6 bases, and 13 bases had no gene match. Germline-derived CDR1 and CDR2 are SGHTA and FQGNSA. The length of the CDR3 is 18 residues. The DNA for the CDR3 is TGTGCCAGCAGGGTCGGGTCTAGCGGGGGCACCTACCAAGAGACCCAGTACTTC. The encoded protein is CASRVGSSGGTYQETQYF.

The CDR3 spells CASSLVRGRRTEAFF. The CDR3 DNA is TGTGCCAGCAGCTTGGTGAGGGGGCGCCGGACTGAAGCTTTCTTT. The chain couples TRBV5-4 to TRBJ1-1, with 7 bases lining up with TRBD1. The CDR3 consists of 15 residues. Germline CDR1 reads SGHNT; CDR2 reads YYREEE (reference sequence). V shed 0 bases, J shed 5 bases, and the junction held 7 bases outside the gene matches.